A single sample is the source of the 5 T cell receptor beta chains below, sequenced in a study of control samples from healthy donors and cancer patients (dated by TCRdb to 2020 to 2021). The library came from the immunoSEQ multiplex PCR assay. TCRdb retrieved this table from immuneACCESS and kept in-frame rearrangements only. Not all clones are present; in checked studies, unresolved V genes account for under half, and no reason is known for the remainder. The sample data list about 95,000 clones, and 90% to 95% of these were observed just once. Of the sample, around 0.95% falls within the top ten clones. Sequences were obtained from blood. Source of these receptors: a woman aged 30 to 39 in good health.

V and J are TRBV28 and TRBJ1-2; D not certain. V gave up 3 bases and J gave up 4 bases, with 9 bases separating them. Germline V gene data show CDR1 as MDHEN and CDR2 as SYDVKM. This CDR3 is built from 13 residues. This chain's CDR3 is CASSLLISYGYTF. The CDR3 DNA follows: TGTGCCAGCAGTTTGTTGATTAGCTATGGCTACACCTTC.

V is TRBV2 and J is TRBJ1-2, with TRBD1 as a possible D gene (6 bases). Germline V gene data show CDR1 as SNHLY and CDR2 as FYNNEI. This CDR3 region has 14 residues. The ends were cut back, 9 bases at V and 4 bases at J, with 18 bases in the middle. CDR3 sequence (DNA): TGTGCCAGGGAGGGGGATCAGAATTCCTATGGCTACACCTTC. This sequence encodes CAREGDQNSYGYTF.

The V gene is TRBV30, the J gene TRBJ1-1; D is perhaps TRBD1 (6 bases). The CDR3 runs to 12 residues. Germline V gene lookup returns CDR1 GTSNPN and CDR2 SVGIG (reference sequence). V was clipped by 0 bases and J by 6 bases, with 8 bases between them. CDR3 DNA sequence: TGTGCCTGGAGTGTCGGACAGTCTGAAGCTTTCTTT. This encodes CAWSVGQSEAFF.

The chain joins TRBV6-5 to TRBJ2-3; 10 bases align to TRBD2. Germline CDR1 is MNHEY and CDR2 is SVGAGI. The V gene end was trimmed by 6 bases and the J gene end by 2 bases; junction bases not matched to a gene: 5. The CDR3 covers 15 residues. CDR3 bases: TGTGCCAGCAGGGTAGCGGGAGGTTTCACAGATACGCAGTATTTT. It codes for CASRVAGGFTDTQYF.

V usage is TRBV6-4 and J usage is TRBJ2-3; 9 nucleotides match TRBD2. Germline trimming cut 3 bases from V and 0 bases from J; bases unmatched to any gene: 1. Germline V lookup: CDR1 MRHNA, CDR2 SNTAGT. This CDR3 is built from 15 residues. CDR3 protein: CASSERGGSTDTQYF. The CDR3 DNA reads TGTGCCAGCAGTGAGCGGGGGGGTAGCACAGATACGCAGTATTTT.